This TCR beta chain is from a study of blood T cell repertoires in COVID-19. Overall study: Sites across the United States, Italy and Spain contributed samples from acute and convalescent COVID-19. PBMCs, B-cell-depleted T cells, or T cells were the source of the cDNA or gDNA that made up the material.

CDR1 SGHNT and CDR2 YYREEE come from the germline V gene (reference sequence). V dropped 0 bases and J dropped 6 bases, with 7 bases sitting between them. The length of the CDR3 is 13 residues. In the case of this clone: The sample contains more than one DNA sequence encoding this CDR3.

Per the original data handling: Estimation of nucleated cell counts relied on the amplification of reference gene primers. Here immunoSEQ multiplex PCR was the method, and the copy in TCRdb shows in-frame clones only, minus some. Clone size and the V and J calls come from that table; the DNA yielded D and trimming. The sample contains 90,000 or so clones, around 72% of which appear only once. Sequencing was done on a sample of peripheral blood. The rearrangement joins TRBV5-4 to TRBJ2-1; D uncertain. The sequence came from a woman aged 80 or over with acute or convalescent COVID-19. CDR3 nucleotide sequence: TGTGCCAGCAGCTTGGGTGGGCGCAATGAGCAGTTCTTC. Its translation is CASSLGGRNEQFF.